This T cell receptor beta chain is from a study of blood T cells in healthy people across ages. This CDR3 contains 15 residues. Germline V gives CDR1 MDHEN, CDR2 SYDVKM. V was clipped by 2 bases and J by 6 bases, with 14 bases between them. Then a second PCR, running roughly 6 to 12 cycles, was carried out with a sample-barcoded 5' primer and a J-beta primer mix. Unique molecular identifiers of 12 random nucleotides labeled each cDNA. CDR3-containing paired-end reads numbering at least 2.5 million came from each sample. TCRdb ran MiXCR on the 5' RACE reads and lists one entry per CDR3 protein. Here the sample spans roughly 1 million distinct CDR3 sequences, around 25% being singletons. These data were also filed under a second study, of T cells of mothers and their children.

Sequences were obtained from blood. J is TRBJ1-5 and V is TRBV28; D is unresolved. This receptor was obtained from a girl aged 2-10 years in good health. The CDR3 bases are TGTGCCAGCAGTTTAGAAGGGATGGGCCTTCAGCCCCAGCATTTT. It specifies CASSLEGMGLQPQHF.